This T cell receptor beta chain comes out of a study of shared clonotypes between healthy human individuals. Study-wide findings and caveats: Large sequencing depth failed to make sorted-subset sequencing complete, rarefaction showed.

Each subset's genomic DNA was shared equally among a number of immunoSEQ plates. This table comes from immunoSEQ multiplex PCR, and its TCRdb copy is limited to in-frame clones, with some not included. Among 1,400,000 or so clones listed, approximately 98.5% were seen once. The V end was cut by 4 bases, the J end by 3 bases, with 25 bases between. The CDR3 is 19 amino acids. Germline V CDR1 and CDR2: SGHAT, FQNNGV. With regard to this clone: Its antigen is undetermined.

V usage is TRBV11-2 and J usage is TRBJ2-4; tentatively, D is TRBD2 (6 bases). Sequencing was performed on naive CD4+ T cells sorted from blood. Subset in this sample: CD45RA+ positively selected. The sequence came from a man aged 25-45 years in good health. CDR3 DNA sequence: TGTGCCAGCAGCTACTGGGATTCACGGAGGGTTGACAACAAAAACATTCAGTACTTC. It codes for CASSYWDSRRVDNKNIQYF.